This is a list of T cell receptor beta chains from one sample in a study of blood T cell repertoires in COVID-19. Sequencing used immunoSEQ multiplex PCR; TCRdb keeps in-frame clones, though not all of them. The data contain roughly 370,000 clones, about 87% of them singletons. Sequenced material: PBMCs or T cells enriched from blood (not recorded which). These receptors all come from a woman aged 50 to 60 who had recovered from COVID-19. Each CDR3 is given with its conserved first and last residue. D genes are given only for firm matches. A row's size may be missing; if present it is once, few, many or a size class.

CDR3 length | D gene | clone size | J gene | V gene | CDR3 DNA | CDR3 protein
14 | TRBD1 | . | TRBJ1-5 | TRBV18 | TGTGCCAGCTCACCGCAGGGGGCCGGTCAGCCCCAGCATTTT | CASSPQGAGQPQHF
16 | . | . | TRBJ2-3 | TRBV11-1 | TGTGCCAGCAGCCAGCGGGTGCGGACACAGCTCGATACGCAGTATTTT | CASSQRVRTQLDTQYF
16 | . | . | TRBJ1-2 | TRBV9 | TGTGCCAGCAGCGTAGGGCAGCTCGACTACTCTTTCGGCTACACCTTC | CASSVGQLDYSFGYTF
12 | . | . | TRBJ1-5 | TRBV4-1 | TGCGCCAGCGGGGGGGACAATCAGCCCCAGCATTTT | CASGGDNQPQHF
12 | . | . | TRBJ1-2 | TRBV5-4 | TGTGCCAGCAGCTTTGTGGAGGGGGGCTACACCTTC | CASSFVEGGYTF
14 | . | . | TRBJ1-4 | TRBV28 | TGTGCCAGCAGTTTACGCGCAACTAATGAAAAACTGTTTTTT | CASSLRATNEKLFF
14 | . | few | TRBJ1-1 | TRBV3-1/TRBV3-2 | TGTGCCAGCAGCCACCCTACGGTGAACACTGAAGCTTTCTTT | CASSHPTVNTEAFF
15 | . | . | TRBJ1-5 | TRBV4-2 | TGTGCCAGCAGCCAAGATTTGGACACCTATCAGCCCCAGCATTTT | CASSQDLDTYQPQHF
14 | TRBD1 | once | TRBJ2-5 | TRBV6-5 | TGTGCCAGCAGCCCGGCGGGACAGGGGCAGACCCAGTACTTC | CASSPAGQGQTQYF
15 | TRBD1 | . | TRBJ1-2 | TRBV7-9 | TGTGCCAGCAGCTTACCGGCAGGGGGTGGCTATGGCTACACCTTC | CASSLPAGGGYGYTF
13 | . | . | TRBJ1-5 | TRBV9 | TGTGCCAGCAGCGTAGTCCCTAATCAGCCCCAGCATTTT | CASSVVPNQPQHF
17 | TRBD1 | . | TRBJ1-2 | TRBV10-3 | TGTGCCATCAGTGAGGTTTCAGGGGGGTTTGGTGTCTATGGCTACACCTTC | CAISEVSGGFGVYGYTF
14 | TRBD1 | few | TRBJ2-7 | TRBV4-3 | TGCGCCAGCAGCCACCGACAGGGCCCCTACGAGCAGTACTTC | CASSHRQGPYEQYF
12 | . | . | TRBJ1-2 | TRBV30 | TGTGCCTGGAGCTCTTCAGGGGTCGGCTACACCTTC | CAWSSSGVGYTF
14 | TRBD1 | . | TRBJ1-1 | TRBV27 | TGTGCCAGCAGTCGTGGGGACAGGCACACTGAAGCTTTCTTT | CASSRGDRHTEAFF
13 | . | . | TRBJ1-1 | TRBV7-3 | TGTGCCAGCAGCCTTGACAGGCAGACTGAAGCTTTCTTT | CASSLDRQTEAFF
16 | . | . | TRBJ1-1 | TRBV2 | TGTGCCAGCAGCGTCATCTACCGGGACAAGAACACTGAAGCTTTCTTT | CASSVIYRDKNTEAFF